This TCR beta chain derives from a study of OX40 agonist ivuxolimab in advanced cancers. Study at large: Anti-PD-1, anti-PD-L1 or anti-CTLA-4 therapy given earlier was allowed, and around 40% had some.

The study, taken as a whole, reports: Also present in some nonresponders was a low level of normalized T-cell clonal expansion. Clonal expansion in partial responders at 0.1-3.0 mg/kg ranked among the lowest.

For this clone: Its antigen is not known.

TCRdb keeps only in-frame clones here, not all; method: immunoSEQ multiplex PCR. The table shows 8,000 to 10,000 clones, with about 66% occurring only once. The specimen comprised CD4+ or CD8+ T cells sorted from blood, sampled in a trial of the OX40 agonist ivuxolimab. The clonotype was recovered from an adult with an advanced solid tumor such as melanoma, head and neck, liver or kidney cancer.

CDR3 protein: CASSLQGVGYEQYF. CDR3 in DNA: TGTGCCAGCAGTCTCCAGGGGGTCGGGTACGAGCAGTACTTC. V usage is TRBV27 and J usage is TRBJ2-7, with TRBD1 matching over 7 bases. The CDR3 has 14 amino acids. J gave up 4 bases and V 5 bases, and 8 bases lay outside the gene matches. Per the germline V gene, CDR1 is MNHEY and CDR2 is SMNVEV (reference sequence).